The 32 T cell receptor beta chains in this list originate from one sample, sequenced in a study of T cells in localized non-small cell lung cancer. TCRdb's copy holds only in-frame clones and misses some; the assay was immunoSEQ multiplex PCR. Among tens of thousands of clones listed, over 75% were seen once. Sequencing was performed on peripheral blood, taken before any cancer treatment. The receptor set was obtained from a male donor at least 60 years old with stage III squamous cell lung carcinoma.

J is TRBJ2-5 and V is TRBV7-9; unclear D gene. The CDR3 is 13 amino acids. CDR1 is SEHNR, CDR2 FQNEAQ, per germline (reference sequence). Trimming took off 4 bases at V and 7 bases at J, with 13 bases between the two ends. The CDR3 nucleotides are TGTGCCAGCAGCTCGGGCCCACTGGGGACCCAGTACTTC. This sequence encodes CASSSGPLGTQYF.

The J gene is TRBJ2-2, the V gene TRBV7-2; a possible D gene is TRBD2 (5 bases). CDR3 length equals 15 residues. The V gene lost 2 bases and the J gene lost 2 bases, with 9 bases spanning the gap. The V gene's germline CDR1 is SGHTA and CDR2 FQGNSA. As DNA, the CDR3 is TGTGCCAGCAGCTTAAAGCGGCTTAACACCGGGGAGCTGTTTTTT. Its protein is CASSLKRLNTGELFF.

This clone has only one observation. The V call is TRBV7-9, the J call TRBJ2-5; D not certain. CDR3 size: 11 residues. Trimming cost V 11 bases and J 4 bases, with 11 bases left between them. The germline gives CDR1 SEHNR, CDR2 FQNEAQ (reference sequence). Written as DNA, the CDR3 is TGTGCCTCCCAGGCCGGAGAGACCCAGTACTTC. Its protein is CASQAGETQYF.

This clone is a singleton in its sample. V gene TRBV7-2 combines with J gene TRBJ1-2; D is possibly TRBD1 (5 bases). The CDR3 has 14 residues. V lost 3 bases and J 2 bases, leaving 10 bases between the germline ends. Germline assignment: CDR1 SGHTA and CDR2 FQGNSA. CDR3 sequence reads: CASSLDWDNYGYTF. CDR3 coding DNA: TGTGCCAGCAGCTTGGACTGGGACAACTATGGCTACACCTTC.

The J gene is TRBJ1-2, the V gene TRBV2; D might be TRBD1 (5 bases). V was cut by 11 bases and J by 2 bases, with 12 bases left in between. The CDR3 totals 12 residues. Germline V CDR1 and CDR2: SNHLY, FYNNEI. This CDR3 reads CARAAGNYGYTF. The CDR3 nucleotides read TGTGCCCGAGCCGCAGGGAACTATGGCTACACCTTC.

CDR3 residues: CAWDRGESEQYF. In DNA form, the CDR3 reads TGTGCCTGGGACAGGGGAGAGAGCGAGCAGTACTTC. The genes are TRBV30 and TRBJ2-7; 8 nucleotides agree with TRBD1. CDR1 and CDR2 (germline): GTSNPN, SVGIG (reference sequence). The CDR3 covers 12 residues. V lost 5 bases, J lost 6 bases, and 6 bases stayed unmatched.

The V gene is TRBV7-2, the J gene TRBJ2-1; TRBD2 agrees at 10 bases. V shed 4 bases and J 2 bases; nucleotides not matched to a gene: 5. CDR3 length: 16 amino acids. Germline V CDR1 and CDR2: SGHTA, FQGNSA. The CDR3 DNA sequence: TGTGCCAGCAGCTCGGTCACTAGCGGGGCCTACAATGAGCAGTTCTTC. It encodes CASSSVTSGAYNEQFF.

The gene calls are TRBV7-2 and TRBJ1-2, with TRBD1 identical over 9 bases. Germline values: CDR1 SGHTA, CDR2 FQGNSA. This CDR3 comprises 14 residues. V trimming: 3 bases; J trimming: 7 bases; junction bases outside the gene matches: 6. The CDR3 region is CASSFRDRVSGYTF. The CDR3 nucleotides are TGTGCCAGCAGCTTCCGGGACAGGGTTTCTGGCTACACCTTC. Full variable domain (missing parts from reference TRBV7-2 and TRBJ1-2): GAGVSQSPSNKVTEKGKDVELRCDPISGHTALYWYRQSLGQGLEFLIYFQGNSAPDKSGLPSDRFSAERTGGSVSTLTIQRTQQEDSAVYLCASSFRDRVSGYTFGSGTRLTVV.

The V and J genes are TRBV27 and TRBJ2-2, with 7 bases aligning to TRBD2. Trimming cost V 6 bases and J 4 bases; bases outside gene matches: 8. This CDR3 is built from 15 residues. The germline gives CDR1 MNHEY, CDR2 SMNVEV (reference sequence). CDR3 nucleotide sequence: TGTGCCAGCAGGCCCGGGACTACTTCCACCGGGGAGCTGTTTTTT. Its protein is CASRPGTTSTGELFF.

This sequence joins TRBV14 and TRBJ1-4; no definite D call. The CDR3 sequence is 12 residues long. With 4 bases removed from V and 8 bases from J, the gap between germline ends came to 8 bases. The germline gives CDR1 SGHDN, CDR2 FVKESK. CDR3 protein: CASSLKREKLFF. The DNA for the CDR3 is TGTGCCAGCAGCCTCAAAAGGGAAAAACTGTTTTTT.

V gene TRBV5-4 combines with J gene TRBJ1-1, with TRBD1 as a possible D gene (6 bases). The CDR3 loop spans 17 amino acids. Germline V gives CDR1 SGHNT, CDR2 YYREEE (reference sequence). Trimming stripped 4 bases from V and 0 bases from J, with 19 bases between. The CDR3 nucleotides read TGTGCCAGCAGCCGGGGGCAGGGGAATGGCATGAACACTGAAGCTTTCTTT. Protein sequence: CASSRGQGNGMNTEAFF.

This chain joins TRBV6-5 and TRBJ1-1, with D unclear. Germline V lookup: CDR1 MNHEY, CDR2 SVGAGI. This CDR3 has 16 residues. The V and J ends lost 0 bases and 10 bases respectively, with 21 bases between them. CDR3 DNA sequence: TGTGCCAGCAGTTACTCGATCTTTACCGGGGAACTAGGAGCTTTCTTT. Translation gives CASSYSIFTGELGAFF.

The CDR3 reads CASKGGVNQPQHF. Here the CDR3 DNA reads TGTGCCAGCAAGGGCGGGGTCAATCAGCCCCAGCATTTT. The chain uses TRBV6-5 and TRBJ1-5, with D unclear. V dropped 7 bases and J dropped 3 bases, with 10 bases sitting between them. CDR1 and CDR2 from the germline V gene are MNHEY and SVGAGI. This CDR3 comprises 13 residues.

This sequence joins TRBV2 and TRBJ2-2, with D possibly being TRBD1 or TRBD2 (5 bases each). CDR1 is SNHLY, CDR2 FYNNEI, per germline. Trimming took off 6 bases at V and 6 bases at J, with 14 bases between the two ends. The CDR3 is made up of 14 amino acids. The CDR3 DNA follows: TGTGCCAGCAGCTCCGAGGGGCCGCCCGGGGAGCTGTTTTTT. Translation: CASSSEGPPGELFF. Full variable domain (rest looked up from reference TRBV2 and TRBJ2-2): EPEVTQTPSHQVTQMGQEVILRCVPISNHLYFYWYRQILGQKVEFLVSFYNNEISEKSEIFDDQFSVERPDGSNFTLKIRSTKLEDSAMYFCASSSEGPPGELFFGEGSRLTVL.

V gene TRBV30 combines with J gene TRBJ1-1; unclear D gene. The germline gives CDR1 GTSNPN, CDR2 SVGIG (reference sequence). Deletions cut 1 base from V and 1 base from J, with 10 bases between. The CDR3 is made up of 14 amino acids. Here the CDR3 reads CAWSGDIRNTEAFF. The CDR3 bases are TGTGCCTGGAGTGGGGATATAAGGAACACTGAAGCTTTCTTT.

CDR3 region: CASSLVSGSSYNEQFF. CDR3 DNA sequence: TGTGCCAGCAGCTTAGTAAGCGGGAGCTCCTACAATGAGCAGTTCTTC. The V call is TRBV21-1, the J call TRBJ2-1; the table's TRBD2 call for D was not verified on the DNA. TRBV21-1 has pseudogene status. The CDR3 sequence is 16 residues long.

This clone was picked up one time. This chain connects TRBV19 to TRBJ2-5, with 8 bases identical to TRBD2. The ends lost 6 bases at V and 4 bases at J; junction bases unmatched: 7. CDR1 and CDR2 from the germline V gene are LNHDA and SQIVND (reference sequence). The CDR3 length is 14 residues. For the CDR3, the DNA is TGTGCCAGTAGGCCGGCGGGAGGTTTAGAGACCCAGTACTTC. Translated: CASRPAGGLETQYF.

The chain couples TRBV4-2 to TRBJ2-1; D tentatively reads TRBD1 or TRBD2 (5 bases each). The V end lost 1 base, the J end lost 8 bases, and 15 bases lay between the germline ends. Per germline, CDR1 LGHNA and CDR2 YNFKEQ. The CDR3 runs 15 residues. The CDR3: CASSQVTRDVDEQFF. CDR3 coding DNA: TGTGCCAGCAGCCAAGTGACAAGGGACGTCGATGAGCAGTTCTTC.

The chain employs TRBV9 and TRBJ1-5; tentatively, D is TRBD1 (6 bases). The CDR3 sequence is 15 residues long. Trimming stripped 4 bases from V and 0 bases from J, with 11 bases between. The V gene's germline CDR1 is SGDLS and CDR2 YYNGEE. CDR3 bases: TGTGCCAGCAGCCCCGGACAGTTTAGCAATCAGCCCCAGCATTTT. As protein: CASSPGQFSNQPQHF. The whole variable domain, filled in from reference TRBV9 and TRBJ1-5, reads DSGVTQTPKHLITATGQRVTLRCSPRSGDLSVYWYQQSLDQGLQFLIQYYNGEERAKGNILERFSAQQFPDLHSELNLSSLELGDSALYFCASSPGQFSNQPQHFGDGTRLSIL.

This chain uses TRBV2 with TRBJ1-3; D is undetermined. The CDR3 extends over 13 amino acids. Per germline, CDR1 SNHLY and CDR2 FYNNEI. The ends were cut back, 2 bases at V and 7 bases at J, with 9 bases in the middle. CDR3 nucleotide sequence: TGTGCCAGCAGTGAACAGGCGCCCAACACCATATATTTT. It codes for CASSEQAPNTIYF.

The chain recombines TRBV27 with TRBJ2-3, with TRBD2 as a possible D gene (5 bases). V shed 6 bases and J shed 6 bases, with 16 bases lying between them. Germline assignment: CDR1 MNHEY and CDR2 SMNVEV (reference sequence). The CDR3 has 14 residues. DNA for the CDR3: TGTGCCAGCAGCAGAACCCGAGGGCACGATACGCAGTATTTT. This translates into CASSRTRGHDTQYF.

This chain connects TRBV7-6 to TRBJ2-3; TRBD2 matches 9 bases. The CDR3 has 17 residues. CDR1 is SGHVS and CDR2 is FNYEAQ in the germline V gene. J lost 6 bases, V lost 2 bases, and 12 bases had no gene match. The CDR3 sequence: CASSLRAGGVTGDTQYF. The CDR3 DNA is TGTGCCAGCAGCTTACGAGCGGGAGGAGTCACCGGGGATACGCAGTATTTT.

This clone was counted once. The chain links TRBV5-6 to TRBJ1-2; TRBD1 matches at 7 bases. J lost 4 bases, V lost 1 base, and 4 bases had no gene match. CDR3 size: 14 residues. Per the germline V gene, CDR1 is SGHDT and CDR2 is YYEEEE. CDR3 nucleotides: TGTGCCAGCAGCTTGTGGACAGGCCCCTATGGCTACACCTTC. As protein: CASSLWTGPYGYTF.

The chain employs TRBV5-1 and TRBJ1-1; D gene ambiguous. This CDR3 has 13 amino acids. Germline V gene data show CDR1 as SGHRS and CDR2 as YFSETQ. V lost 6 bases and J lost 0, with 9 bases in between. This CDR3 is CASKENMNTEAFF. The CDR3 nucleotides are TGCGCCAGCAAAGAGAATATGAACACTGAAGCTTTCTTT.

CDR3 DNA: TGTGCCACCAGCAGAGTGGGATGGGGAGATACGCAGTATTTT. Translating gives CATSRVGWGDTQYF. This chain links TRBV15 with TRBJ2-3; no clear D. CDR1 LNHNV and CDR2 YYDKDF come from the germline V gene (reference sequence). This CDR3 region has 14 residues. Trimming removed 1 base from V and 5 bases from J, with 10 bases in between.

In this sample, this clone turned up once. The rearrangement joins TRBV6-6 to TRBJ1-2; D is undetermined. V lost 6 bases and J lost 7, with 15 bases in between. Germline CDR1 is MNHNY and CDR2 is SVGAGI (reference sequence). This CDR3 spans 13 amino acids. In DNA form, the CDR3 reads TGTGCCAGCAGCCAGGTCGCCGCAGTTGGCTACACCTTC. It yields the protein CASSQVAAVGYTF.

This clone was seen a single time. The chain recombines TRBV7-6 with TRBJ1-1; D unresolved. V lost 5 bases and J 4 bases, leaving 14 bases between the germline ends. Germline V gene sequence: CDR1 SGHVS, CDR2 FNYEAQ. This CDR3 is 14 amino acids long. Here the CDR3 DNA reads TGTGCCAGCAGCCCCGCCCCGGCGGGCACTGAAGCTTTCTTT. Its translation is CASSPAPAGTEAFF. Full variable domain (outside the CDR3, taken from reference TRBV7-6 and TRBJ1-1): GAGVSQSPRYKVTKRGQDVALRCDPISGHVSLYWYRQALGQGPEFLTYFNYEAQQDKSGLPNDRFSAERPEGSISTLTIQRTEQRDSAMYRCASSPAPAGTEAFFGQGTRLTVV.

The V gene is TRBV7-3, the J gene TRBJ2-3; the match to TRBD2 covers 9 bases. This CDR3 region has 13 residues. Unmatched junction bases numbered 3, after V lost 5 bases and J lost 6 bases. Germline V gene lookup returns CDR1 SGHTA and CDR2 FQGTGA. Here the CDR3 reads CASSLREGDTQYF. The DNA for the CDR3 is TGTGCCAGCAGCCTGCGGGAGGGGGATACGCAGTATTTT.

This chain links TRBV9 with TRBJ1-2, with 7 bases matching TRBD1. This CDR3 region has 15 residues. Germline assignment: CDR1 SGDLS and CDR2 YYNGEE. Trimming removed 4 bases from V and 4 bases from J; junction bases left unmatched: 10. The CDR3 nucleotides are TGTGCCAGCAGCCTCGAGACAGGGAGAAGCTATGGCTACACCTTC. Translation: CASSLETGRSYGYTF.

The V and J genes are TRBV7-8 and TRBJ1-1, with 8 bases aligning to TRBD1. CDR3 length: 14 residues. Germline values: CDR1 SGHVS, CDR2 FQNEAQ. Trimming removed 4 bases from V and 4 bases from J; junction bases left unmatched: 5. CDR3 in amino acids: CASSSTTGGTEAFF. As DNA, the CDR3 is TGTGCCAGCAGCTCAACAACAGGGGGCACTGAAGCTTTCTTT.

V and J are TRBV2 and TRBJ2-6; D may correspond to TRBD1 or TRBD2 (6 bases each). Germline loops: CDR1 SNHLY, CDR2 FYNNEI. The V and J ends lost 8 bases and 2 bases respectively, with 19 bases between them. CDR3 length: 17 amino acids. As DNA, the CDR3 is TGTGCCAGCGACAAGGGGGGAAACATGCCTGGGGCCAACGTCCTGACTTTC. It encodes CASDKGGNMPGANVLTF.

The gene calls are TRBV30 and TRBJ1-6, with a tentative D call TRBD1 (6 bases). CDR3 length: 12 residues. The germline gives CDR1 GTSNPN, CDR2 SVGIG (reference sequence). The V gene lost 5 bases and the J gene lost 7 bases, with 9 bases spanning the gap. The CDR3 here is CAWVQGNSPLHF. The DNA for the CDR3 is TGTGCCTGGGTACAGGGAAATTCACCCCTCCACTTT.